This T cell receptor beta chain was observed in a study of naive and memory T cell subsets. The CDR3 consists of 14 residues. Germline loops: CDR1 MDHEN, CDR2 SYDVKM. The V end was cut by 4 bases, the J end by 0 bases, with 9 bases between. With regard to this clonotype: Its antigen is not known.

Study results and limitations: In CD4 and CD8 cells, diversity dropped from naive through EMRA. Findings for naive and memory subsets could not be checked against ground truth.

CD4+ T cell IFNgamma after overnight CMV lysate exposure gave donor CMV status. Both TRBC1 and TRBC2 were covered by a beta constant-region primer of two equimolar oligonucleotides. Ligated cDNA was amplified by four rounds of PCR with nested alpha and beta constant-region primers and SP2. TCRdb used MiXCR to reprocess the UMI-ligation and nested PCR reads, holding one entry per CDR3 protein. The repertoire holds some 83,000 distinct CDR3 sequences, with around 9% as singletons. The clonotype originates from a human donor in good health. The chain uses TRBV28 and TRBJ2-5, with unresolved D. The sequenced material came from naive CD8+ T cells from blood. CDR3: CASSSQSNQETQYF. CDR3 bases: TGTGCCAGCAGTTCTCAGAGCAACCAAGAGACCCAGTACTTC.